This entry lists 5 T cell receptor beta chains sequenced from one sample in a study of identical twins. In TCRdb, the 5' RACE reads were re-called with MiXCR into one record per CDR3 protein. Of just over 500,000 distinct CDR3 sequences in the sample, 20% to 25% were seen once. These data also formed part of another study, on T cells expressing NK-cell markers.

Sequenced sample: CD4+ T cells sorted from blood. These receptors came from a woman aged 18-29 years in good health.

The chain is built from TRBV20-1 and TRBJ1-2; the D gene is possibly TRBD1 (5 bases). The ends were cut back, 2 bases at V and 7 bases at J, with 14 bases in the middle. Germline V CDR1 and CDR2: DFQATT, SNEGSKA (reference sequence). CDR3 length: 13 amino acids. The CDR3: CSARHPGLGGYTF. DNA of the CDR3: TGCAGTGCTAGACACCCGGGGCTTGGTGGCTACACCTTC.

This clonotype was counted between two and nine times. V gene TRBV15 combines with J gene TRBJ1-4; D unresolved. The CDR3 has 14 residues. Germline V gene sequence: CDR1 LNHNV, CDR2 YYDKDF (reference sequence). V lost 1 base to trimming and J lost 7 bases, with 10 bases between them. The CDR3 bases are TGTGCCACCAGCAGAGTCGGGGTTGGTGAAAAACTGTTTTTT. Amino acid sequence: CATSRVGVGEKLFF.

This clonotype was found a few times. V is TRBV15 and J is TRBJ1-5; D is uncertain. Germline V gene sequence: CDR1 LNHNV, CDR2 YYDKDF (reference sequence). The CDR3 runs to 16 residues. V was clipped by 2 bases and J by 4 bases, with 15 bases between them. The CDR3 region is CATSRLGRGKNQPQHF. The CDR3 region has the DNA TGTGCCACCAGCAGATTAGGACGCGGTAAAAATCAGCCCCAGCATTTT.

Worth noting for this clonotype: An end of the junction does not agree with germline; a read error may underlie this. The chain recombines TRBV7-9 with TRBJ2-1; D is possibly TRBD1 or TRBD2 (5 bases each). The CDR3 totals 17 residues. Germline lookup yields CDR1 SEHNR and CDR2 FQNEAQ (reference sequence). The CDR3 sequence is CASSPGTALSSYNEQFF. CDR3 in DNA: TGTGCCAGCAGCCCCGGGACCGCCCTCAGCTCCTACAATGAGCAATTCTTC.

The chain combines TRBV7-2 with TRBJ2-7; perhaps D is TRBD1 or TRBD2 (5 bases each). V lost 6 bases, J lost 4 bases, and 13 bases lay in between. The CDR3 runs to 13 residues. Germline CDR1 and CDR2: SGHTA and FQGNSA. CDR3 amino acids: CASRPVGGYEQYF. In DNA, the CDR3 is TGTGCCAGCAGACCAGTTGGGGGTTACGAGCAGTACTTC. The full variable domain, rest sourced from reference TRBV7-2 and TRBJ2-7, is GAGVSQSPSNKVTEKGKDVELRCDPISGHTALYWYRQSLGQGLEFLIYFQGNSAPDKSGLPSDRFSAERTGGSVSTLTIQRTQQEDSAVYLCASRPVGGYEQYFGPGTRLTVT.